This T cell receptor (beta chain) was recovered during a study of cytomegalovirus exposure and HLA in healthy donors. Overall study: Approximately 200 million T cells yielded approximately 110 million unique TCR beta sequences in earlier analysis. Broader study findings: Later work found that TCR association rates differed between HLA loci; DRB1 had the most and HLA-C the fewest. Association with HLA alleles at 0.05 false discovery rate was found for approximately 18,000 TCR beta sequences in a later analysis.

The PCR contained 60 Vbeta and 13 Jbeta primers. Libraries were prepared by immunoSEQ multiplex PCR; TCRdb keeps only in-frame clonotypes and omits some of them. This table holds around 97,000 clones, around three quarters found once. On this clone: What it binds is not known.

Sequencing was done on a sample of PBMCs. The origin of this receptor is a woman between 18 and 30 years old in good health and CMV-seropositive.

The CDR3 DNA sequence: TGCGCCAGCAGCCAAACACTAGCGGGAGATGTTGGGCAGTACTTC. Protein: CASSQTLAGDVGQYF. The chain employs TRBV4-3 and TRBJ2-7, with 11 bases fitting TRBD2. V trimming: 2 bases; J trimming: 9 bases; junction bases outside the gene matches: 9. CDR3 length: 15 amino acids. Germline lookup yields CDR1 LGHNA and CDR2 YSLEER.